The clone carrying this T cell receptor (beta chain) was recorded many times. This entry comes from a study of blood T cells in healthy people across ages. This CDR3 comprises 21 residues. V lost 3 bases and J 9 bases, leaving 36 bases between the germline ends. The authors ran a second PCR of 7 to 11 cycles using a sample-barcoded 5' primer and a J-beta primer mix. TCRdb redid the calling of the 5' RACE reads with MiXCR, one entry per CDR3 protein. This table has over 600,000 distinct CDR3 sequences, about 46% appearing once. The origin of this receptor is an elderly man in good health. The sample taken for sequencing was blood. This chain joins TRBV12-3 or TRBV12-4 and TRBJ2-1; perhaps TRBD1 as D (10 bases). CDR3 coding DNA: TGTGCCAGCAGTTTTCGTTTGGTGGGACAGGGGACTAGCAGACCCCTGGGTGAGCAGTTCTTC. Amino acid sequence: CASSFRLVGQGTSRPLGEQFF.